The TCR beta chain under discussion was sequenced for a study of CD8+ T cells in alopecia areata. Study summary: In an open-label trial, patients got 5 to 10 mg tofacitinib twice daily. Affected scalp percentage gauged treated patients' severity. Study outcomes and limitations: Between patients, shared TCR sequences were less clear than in mice. This was possibly due in part to HLA diversity in the patient population.

Note on this clone: Its antigen is as yet unknown. Other DNA sequences of this sample code for an identical CDR3.

RNA extraction and reverse transcription yielded cDNA as sequencing template. Using immunoSEQ multiplex PCR, the repertoire was profiled, and TCRdb retains in-frame clones only, with some absent. The table includes roughly 250,000 clones, 50% to 75% detected once. Germline CDR1 and CDR2: SEHNR and FQNEAQ (reference sequence). V dropped 4 bases and J dropped 0; count of bases not matched to a gene: 2. This CDR3 has 14 residues. Described treatment: oral pan-JAK inhibitor, 5-10 mg twice daily. The investigators collected lesional scalp punch biopsies and peripheral blood from alopecia areata patients. The rearrangement links TRBV7-9 to TRBJ2-5, with TRBD1 matching 7 bases. The specimen was CD4+ T cells sorted from blood, collected around week 54, from a patient treated with tofacitinib. The TCR was taken from a human donor with alopecia areata. This chain's CDR3 is CASSSGQYQETQYF. CDR3 DNA: TGTGCCAGCAGCTCGGGACAGTACCAAGAGACCCAGTACTTC.